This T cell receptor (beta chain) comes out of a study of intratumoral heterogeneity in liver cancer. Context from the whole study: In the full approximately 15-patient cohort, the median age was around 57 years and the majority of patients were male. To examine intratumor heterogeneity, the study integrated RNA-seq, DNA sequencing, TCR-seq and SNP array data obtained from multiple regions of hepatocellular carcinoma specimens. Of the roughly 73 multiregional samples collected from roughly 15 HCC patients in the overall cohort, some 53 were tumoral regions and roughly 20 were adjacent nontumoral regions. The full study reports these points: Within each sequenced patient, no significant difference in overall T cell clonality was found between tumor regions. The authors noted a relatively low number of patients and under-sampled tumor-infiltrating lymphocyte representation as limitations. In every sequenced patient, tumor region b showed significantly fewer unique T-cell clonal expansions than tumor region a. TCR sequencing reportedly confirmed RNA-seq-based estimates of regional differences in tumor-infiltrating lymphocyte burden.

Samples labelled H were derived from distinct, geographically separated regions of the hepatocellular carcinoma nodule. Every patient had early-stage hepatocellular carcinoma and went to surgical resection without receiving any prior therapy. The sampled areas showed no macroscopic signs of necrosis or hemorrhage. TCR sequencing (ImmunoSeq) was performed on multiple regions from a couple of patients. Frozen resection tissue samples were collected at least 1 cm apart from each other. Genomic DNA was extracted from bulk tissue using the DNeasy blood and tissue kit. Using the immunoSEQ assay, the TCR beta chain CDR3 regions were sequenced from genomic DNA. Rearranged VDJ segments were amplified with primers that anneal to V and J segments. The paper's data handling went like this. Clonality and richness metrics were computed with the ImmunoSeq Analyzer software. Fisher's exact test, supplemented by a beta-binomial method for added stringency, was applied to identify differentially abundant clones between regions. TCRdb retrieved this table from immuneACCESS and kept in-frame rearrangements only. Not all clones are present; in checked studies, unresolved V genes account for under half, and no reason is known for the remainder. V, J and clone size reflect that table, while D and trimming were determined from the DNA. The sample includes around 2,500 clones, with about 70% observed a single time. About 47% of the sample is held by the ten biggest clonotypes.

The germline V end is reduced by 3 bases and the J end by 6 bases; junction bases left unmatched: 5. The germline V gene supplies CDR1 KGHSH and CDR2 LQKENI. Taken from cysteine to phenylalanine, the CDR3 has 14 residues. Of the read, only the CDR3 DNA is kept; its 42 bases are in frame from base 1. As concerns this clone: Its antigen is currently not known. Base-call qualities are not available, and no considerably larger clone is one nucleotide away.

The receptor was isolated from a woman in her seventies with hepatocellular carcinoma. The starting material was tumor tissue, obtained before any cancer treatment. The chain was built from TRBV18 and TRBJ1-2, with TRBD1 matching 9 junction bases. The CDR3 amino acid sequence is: CASSPSRTGDGYTF. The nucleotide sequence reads TGTGCCAGCTCACCGTCCCGGACAGGGGATGGCTACACCTTC.